This T cell receptor (beta chain) was retrieved from a study of cytomegalovirus exposure and HLA in healthy donors. Study-wide points: In a later analysis, common viral pathogens appeared linked to several of the most significant clusters. TCR beta V segments were, for the most part, productive about 87% or about 30% of the time in an earlier analysis. Three chains tied to CMV proved CMV antigen-specific in vitro.

The V gene lost 10 bases and the J gene lost 0 bases, with 17 bases spanning the gap. Germline V gives CDR1 ENHRY, CDR2 SYGVKD. The CDR3 is 15 amino acids. PCR employed 60 Vbeta and 13 Jbeta primers. Clones were read by immunoSEQ multiplex PCR, and TCRdb kept only the in-frame ones, dropping some. Altogether about 76,000 clones are present, about 66% being singletons, with the ten largest covering 4.9%. Comments on this clone: Antigen unknown.

The clonotype comes from a man aged 60 to 69 in good health and CMV-seropositive. The chain couples TRBV10-3 to TRBJ2-3, with a tentative D call TRBD1 (7 bases). The sample taken for sequencing was PBMCs. The CDR3 region is CASGPRDSSTDTQYF. The CDR3 DNA reads as TGTGCCAGTGGGCCGCGGGACAGTAGCACAGATACGCAGTATTTT.